These T cell receptor beta chains were read from a single sample in a study of CD8 T cells in ankylosing spondylitis. TCRdb independently ran MiXCR on the 5' RACE reads; one entry per CDR3 protein. There are some 240,000 distinct CDR3 sequences in the sample; 8% to 9.5% occur only once, and almost 7% lies in the top ten. The sample taken for sequencing was blood, either unsorted or a sorted T cell fraction (not recorded which). The origin of the receptors is a male donor with ankylosing spondylitis or in good health (not recorded which). Both conserved end residues are part of each CDR3. A D gene is named only where the DNA matches it firmly. Size tells how often a clone was seen (once, few, many) or the class of an expanded clone, and some rows leave it out.

V	D	J	size	CDR3	DNA
TRBV5-5	-	TRBJ1-3	few	CASSPRDGRRNTIYF	TGTGCCAGCAGCCCCCGGGACGGGAGGAGAAACACCATATATTTT
TRBV9	-	TRBJ1-6	few	CASSVPNSPLHF	TGTGCCAGCAGCGTACCTAATTCACCCCTCCACTTT
TRBV7-9	-	TRBJ1-6	many	CASSLEGYSYNSPLHF	TGTGCCAGCAGCTTAGAGGGTTATTCCTATAATTCACCCCTCCACTTT
TRBV20-1	-	TRBJ1-3	many	CSAREAPMDTIYF	TGCAGTGCTAGAGAGGCACCTATGGACACCATATATTTT
TRBV20-1	-	TRBJ1-3	-	CCARLDPRRGSGNTIYF	TGCTGTGCTAGATTGGACCCGAGAAGGGGCTCTGGAAACACCATATATTTT
TRBV10-1	-	TRBJ2-7	few	CASTPKELDSYEQYF	TGCGCCAGCACCCCAAAGGAGCTAGACTCCTACGAGCAGTACTTC
TRBV5-1	-	TRBJ2-5	many	CASSLGGQHTETQYF	TGCGCCAGCAGCTTAGGGGGACAACATACGGAGACCCAGTACTTC
TRBV7-3	-	TRBJ1-2	-	CASSVQGGRSYGYTF	TGTGCCAGCAGCGTACAGGGTGGTAGGAGTTATGGCTACACCTTC
TRBV5-4	-	TRBJ2-3	-	CASSWGTVREGTQYF	TGTGCCAGCAGCTGGGGGACAGTCCGGGAGGGTACGCAGTATTTT
TRBV6-4	-	TRBJ2-1	once	CASSDDYNNEQFF	TGTGCCAGCAGTGACGACTATAACAATGAGCAGTTCTTC
TRBV12-3/TRBV12-4	TRBD1	TRBJ2-7	many	CASSPDRVGEQYF	TGTGCCAGCAGCCCCGACAGGGTCGGCGAGCAGTACTTC
TRBV6-5	-	TRBJ2-7	many	CASSYSGNGQHYEQYF	TGTGCCAGCAGTTACTCGGGCAACGGACAACACTACGAGCAGTACTTC
TRBV20-1	-	TRBJ2-7	-	CSARDTYEQYF	TGCAGTGCTAGAGATACTTACGAGCAGTACTTC
TRBV7-2	-	TRBJ2-1	-	CASSLVSSDDEQFF	TGTGCCAGCAGCTTAGTATCTAGCGACGATGAGCAGTTCTTC
TRBV7-7	-	TRBJ2-3	many	CASSPLGPDTQYF	TGTGCTAGCAGCCCGCTAGGTCCAGATACGCAGTATTTT
TRBV21-1	-	TRBJ2-3	many	CASSKKGHPNTDTQYF	TGTGCCAGCAGCAAGAAGGGACATCCCAACACAGATACGCAGTATTTT
TRBV7-3	TRBD2	TRBJ2-2	many	CASSLGAGDRTGELFF	TGTGCCAGCAGCTTAGGAGCGGGAGATCGAACCGGGGAGCTGTTTTTT
TRBV7-9	TRBD1	TRBJ2-2	-	CASKRTGEVTGELFF	TGTGCCAGCAAGCGGACAGGGGAGGTCACCGGGGAGCTGTTTTTT
TRBV2	-	TRBJ1-2	many	CASSPGTGNYGYTF	TGTGCCAGCAGCCCCGGGACGGGGAATTATGGCTACACCTTC
TRBV6-1	TRBD1	TRBJ2-5	many	CASSEVRGQGKETQYF	TGTGCCAGCAGTGAAGTGCGGGGACAGGGGAAAGAGACCCAGTACTTC